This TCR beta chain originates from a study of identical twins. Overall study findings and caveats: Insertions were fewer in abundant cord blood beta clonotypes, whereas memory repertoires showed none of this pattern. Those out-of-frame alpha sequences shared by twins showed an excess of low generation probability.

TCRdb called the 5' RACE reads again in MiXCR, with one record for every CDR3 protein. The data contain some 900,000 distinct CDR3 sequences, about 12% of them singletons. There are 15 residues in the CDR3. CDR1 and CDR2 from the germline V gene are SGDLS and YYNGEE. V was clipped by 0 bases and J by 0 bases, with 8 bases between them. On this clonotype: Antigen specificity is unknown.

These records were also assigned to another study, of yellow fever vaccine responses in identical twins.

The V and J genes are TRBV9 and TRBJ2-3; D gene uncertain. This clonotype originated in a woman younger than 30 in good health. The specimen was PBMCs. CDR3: CASSVVPTSTDTQYF. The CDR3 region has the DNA TGTGCCAGCAGCGTAGTACCAACTAGCACAGATACGCAGTATTTT.